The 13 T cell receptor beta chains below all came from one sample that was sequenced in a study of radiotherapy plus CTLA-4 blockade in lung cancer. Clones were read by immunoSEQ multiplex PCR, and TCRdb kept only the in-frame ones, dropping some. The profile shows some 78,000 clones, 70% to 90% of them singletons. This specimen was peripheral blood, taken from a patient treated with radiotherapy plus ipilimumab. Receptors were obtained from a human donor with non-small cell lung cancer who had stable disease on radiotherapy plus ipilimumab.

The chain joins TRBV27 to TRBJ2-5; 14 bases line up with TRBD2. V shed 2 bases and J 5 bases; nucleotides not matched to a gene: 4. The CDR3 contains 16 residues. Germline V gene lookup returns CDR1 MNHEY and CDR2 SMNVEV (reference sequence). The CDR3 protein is CASSLRTSGRLETQYF. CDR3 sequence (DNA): TGTGCCAGCAGTTTAAGGACTAGCGGGAGGTTGGAGACCCAGTACTTC.

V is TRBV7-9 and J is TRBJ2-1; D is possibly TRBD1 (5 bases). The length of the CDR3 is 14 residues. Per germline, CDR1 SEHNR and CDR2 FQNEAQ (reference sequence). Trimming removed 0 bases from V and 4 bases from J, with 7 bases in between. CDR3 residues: CASSLAQDYNEQFF. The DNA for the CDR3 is TGTGCCAGCAGCTTAGCACAGGATTACAATGAGCAGTTCTTC.

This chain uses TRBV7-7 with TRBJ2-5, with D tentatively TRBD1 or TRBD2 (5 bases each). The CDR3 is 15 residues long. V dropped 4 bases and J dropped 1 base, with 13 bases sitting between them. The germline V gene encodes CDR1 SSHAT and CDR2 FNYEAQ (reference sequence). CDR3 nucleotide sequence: TGTGCCAGCAGCTGGGGGACCCCATTCCAAGAGACCCAGTACTTC. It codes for CASSWGTPFQETQYF.

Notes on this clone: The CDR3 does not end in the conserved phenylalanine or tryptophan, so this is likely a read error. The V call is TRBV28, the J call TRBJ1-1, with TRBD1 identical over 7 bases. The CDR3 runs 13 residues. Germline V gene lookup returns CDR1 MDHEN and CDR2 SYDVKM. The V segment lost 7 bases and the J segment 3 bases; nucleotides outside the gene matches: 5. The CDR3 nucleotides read TGTGCCAGCAACAGGGGCAGGCACACTGAAGCTTTCCTT. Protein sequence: CASNRGRHTEAFL.

The CDR3 DNA is TGTGCCAGCAGTCACGACCAAGCAAAGCGGGAGGGCCGGGGCGGGGAGCTGTTTTTT. Translation: CASSHDQAKREGRGGELFF. The genes are TRBV27 and TRBJ2-2; 10 bases agree with TRBD2. V lost 5 bases and J lost 7; bases outside the gene matches: 19. Germline CDR1 and CDR2: MNHEY and SMNVEV (reference sequence). The CDR3 is 19 amino acids.

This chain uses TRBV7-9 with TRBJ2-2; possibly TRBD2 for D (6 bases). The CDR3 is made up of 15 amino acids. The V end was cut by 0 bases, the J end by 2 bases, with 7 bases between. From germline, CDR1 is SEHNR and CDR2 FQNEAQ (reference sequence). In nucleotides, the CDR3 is TGTGCCAGCAGCTTAGCGCGGGGAAACACCGGGGAGCTGTTTTTT. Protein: CASSLARGNTGELFF.

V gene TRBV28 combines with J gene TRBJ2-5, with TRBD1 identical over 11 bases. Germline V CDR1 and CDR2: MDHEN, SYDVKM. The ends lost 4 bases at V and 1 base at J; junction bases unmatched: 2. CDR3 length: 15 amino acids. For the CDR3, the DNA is TGTGCCAGCAGTTGGGGACAGGGGGTCCAAGAGACCCAGTACTTC. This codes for CASSWGQGVQETQYF.

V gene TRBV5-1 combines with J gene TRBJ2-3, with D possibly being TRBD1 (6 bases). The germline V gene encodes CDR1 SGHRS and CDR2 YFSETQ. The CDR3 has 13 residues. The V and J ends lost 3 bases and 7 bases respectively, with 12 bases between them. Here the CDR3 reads CASSSPDRHTQYF. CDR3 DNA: TGCGCCAGCAGCTCCCCGGACAGACATACGCAGTATTTT.

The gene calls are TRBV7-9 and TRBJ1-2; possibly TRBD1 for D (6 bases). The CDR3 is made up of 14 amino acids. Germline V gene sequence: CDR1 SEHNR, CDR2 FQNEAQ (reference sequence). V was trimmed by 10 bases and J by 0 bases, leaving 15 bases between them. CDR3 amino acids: CATGGARANYGYTF. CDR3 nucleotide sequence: TGTGCCACGGGGGGGGCCCGAGCTAACTATGGCTACACCTTC.

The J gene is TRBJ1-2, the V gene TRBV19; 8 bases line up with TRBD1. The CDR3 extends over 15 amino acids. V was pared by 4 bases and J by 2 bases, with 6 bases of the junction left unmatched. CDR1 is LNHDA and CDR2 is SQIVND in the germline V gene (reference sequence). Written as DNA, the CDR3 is TGTGCCAGTAGTAACCGGACAGGGCCGAACTATGGCTACACCTTC. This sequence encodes CASSNRTGPNYGYTF.

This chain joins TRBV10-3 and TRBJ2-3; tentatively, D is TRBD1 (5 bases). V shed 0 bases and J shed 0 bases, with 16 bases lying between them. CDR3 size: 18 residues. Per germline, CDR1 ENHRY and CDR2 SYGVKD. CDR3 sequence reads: CAISESVVGLLSTDTQYF. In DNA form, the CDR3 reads TGTGCCATCAGTGAGTCTGTCGTGGGGCTACTCAGCACAGATACGCAGTATTTT.

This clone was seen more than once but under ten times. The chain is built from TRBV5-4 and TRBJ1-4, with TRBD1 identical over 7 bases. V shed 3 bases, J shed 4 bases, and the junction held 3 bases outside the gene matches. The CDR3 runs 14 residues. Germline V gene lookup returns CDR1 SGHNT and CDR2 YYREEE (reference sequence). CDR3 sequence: CASSSGQLNEKLFF. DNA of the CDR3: TGTGCCAGCAGCTCGGGACAGCTTAATGAAAAACTGTTTTTT.

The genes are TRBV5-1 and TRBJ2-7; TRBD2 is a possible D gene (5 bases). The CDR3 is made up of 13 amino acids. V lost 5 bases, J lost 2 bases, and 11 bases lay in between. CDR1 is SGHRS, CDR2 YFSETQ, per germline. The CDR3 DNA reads TGCGCCAGCAGAAAGGTGGGAGCCTACGAGCAGTACTTC. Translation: CASRKVGAYEQYF. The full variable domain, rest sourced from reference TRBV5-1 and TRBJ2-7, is KAGVTQTPRYLIKTRGQQVTLSCSPISGHRSVSWYQQTPGQGLQFLFEYFSETQRNKGNFPGRFSGRQFSNSRSEMNVSTLELGDSALYLCASRKVGAYEQYFGPGTRLTVT.